The 3 T cell receptor beta chains in this list originate from one sample, sequenced in a study of T cells in Graves' hyperthyroidism and ophthalmopathy. The source material, RNA transcripts, was used to amplify TCR beta CDR3 regions. Primed by the HTBI set, a first-round RT-PCR was run on the TCR CDR3. TCRdb reanalysed the multiplex PCR reads using MiXCR and keeps one entry per CDR3 protein. The repertoire holds roughly 300,000 distinct CDR3 sequences, with less than 30% as singletons. Sequencing was done on a sample of blood. These receptors were obtained from a man between 35 and 55 years old with Graves' hyperthyroidism that later progressed to Graves' ophthalmopathy.

This sequence joins TRBV11-2 and TRBJ1-1; no definite D call. This CDR3 region has 12 residues. V gave up 5 bases and J gave up 7 bases, with 11 bases separating them. Germline-derived CDR1 and CDR2 are SGHAT and FQNNGV. The CDR3 loop reads CASSTYRGEAFF. CDR3 coding DNA: TGTGCCAGCAGCACGTACAGAGGTGAAGCTTTCTTT.

This clonotype appeared many times. This sequence joins TRBV5-1 and TRBJ1-6; the match to TRBD1 covers 9 bases. From germline, CDR1 is SGHRS and CDR2 YFSETQ. V shed 4 bases, J shed 4 bases, and the junction held 18 bases outside the gene matches. CDR3 length equals 20 residues. CDR3 sequence (DNA): TGCGCCAGCAGCAATCCGACGTCCCGGGACAGGGAAGATTATAATTCACCCCTCCACTTT. Residues: CASSNPTSRDREDYNSPLHF.

This clonotype was counted ten times or more. The rearrangement joins TRBV15 to TRBJ2-5, with D possibly called TRBD1 or TRBD2 (6 bases each). Trimming shortened V by 2 bases and J by 1 base, and 14 bases separated the two germline ends. CDR3 size: 16 residues. From germline, CDR1 is LNHNV and CDR2 YYDKDF (reference sequence). CDR3 sequence: CATSRRDTGAQETQYF. The CDR3, as DNA: TGTGCCACCAGCAGACGGGACACGGGGGCCCAAGAGACCCAGTACTTC. Full variable domain (rest looked up from reference TRBV15 and TRBJ2-5): DAMVIQNPRYQVTQFGKPVTLSCSQTLNHNVMYWYQQKSSQAPKLLFHYYDKDFNNEADTPDNFQSRRPNTSFCFLDIRSPGLGDTAMYLCATSRRDTGAQETQYFGPGTRLLVL.